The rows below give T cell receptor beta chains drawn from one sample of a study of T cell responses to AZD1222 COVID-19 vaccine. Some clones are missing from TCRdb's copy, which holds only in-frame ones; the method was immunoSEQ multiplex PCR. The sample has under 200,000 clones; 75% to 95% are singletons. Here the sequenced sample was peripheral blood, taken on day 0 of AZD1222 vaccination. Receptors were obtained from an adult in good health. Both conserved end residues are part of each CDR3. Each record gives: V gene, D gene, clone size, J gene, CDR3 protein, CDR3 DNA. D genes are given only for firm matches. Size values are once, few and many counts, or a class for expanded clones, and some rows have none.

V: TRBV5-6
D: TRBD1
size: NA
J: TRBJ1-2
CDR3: CASRRRGQGIGYTF
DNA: TGTGCCAGCAGACGCCGCGGACAGGGGATTGGCTACACCTTC

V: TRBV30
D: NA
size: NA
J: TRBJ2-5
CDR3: CAWERYQETQYF
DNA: TGTGCCTGGGAGCGGTACCAAGAGACCCAGTACTTC

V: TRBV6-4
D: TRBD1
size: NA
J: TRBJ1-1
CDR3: CASRGQGSKNTEAFF
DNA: TGTGCCAGCAGGGGACAGGGTAGTAAGAACACTGAAGCTTTCTTT

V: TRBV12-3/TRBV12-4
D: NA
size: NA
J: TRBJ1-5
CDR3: CASSRQNQPQHF
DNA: TGTGCCAGCAGCCGACAAAATCAGCCCCAGCATTTT

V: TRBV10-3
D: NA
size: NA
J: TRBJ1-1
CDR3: CAISGEGITEAFF
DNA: TGTGCCATCAGTGGAGAGGGTATCACTGAAGCTTTCTTT

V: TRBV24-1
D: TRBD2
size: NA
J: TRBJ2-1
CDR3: CATSEVLERASGQFF
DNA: TGTGCCACCAGTGAGGTGTTGGAACGCGCTAGCGGGCAGTTCTTC

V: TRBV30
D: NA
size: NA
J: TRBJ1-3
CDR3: CAYGPGPGNTIYF
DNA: TGTGCCTACGGCCCCGGCCCTGGAAACACCATATATTTT

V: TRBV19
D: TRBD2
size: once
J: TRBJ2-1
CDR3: CASSTRSGANEQFF
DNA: TGTGCCAGTAGTACTCGTAGCGGGGCCAATGAGCAGTTCTTC

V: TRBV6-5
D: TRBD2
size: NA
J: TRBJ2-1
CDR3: CASRASGRGNEQFF
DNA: TGTGCCAGCAGAGCTAGCGGGAGGGGCAATGAGCAGTTCTTC

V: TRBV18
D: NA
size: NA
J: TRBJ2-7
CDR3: CASSPLEAGEQYF
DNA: TGTGCCAGCTCACCACTAGAGGCAGGCGAGCAGTACTTC

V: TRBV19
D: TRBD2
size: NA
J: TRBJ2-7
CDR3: CASRSFREGIYEQYF
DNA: TGTGCCAGTAGATCTTTCCGGGAGGGTATCTACGAGCAGTACTTC

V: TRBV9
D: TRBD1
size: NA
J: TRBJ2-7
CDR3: CASSTSSGTGTSEQYF
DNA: TGTGCCAGCAGCACCAGCTCCGGGACAGGGACTTCCGAGCAGTACTTC

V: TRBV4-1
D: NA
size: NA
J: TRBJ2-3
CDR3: CASSQGGRPSDTQYF
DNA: TGCGCCAGCAGCCAAGGGGGCAGGCCCTCAGATACGCAGTATTTT

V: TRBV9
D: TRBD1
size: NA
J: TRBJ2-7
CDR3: CASSVGAGGSYEQYF
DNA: TGTGCCAGCAGCGTAGGGGCAGGGGGCTCCTACGAGCAGTACTTC

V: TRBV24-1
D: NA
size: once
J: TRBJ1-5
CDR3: CATSDPGLNQPQHF
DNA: TGTGCCACCAGTGACCCAGGGCTAAATCAGCCCCAGCATTTT

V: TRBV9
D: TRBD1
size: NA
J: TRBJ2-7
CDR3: CASSAGDRAHEQYF
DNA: TGTGCCAGCAGCGCTGGGGACAGGGCCCACGAGCAGTACTTC

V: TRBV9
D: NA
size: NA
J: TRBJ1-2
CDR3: CASSAPGRYYGYTF
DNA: TGTGCCAGCAGCGCACCGGGCCGATACTATGGCTACACCTTC

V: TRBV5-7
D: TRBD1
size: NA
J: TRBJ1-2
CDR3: CASSLAGQGPAANYGYTF
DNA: TGTGCCAGCAGCTTGGCGGGACAGGGGCCAGCTGCTAACTATGGCTACACCTTC

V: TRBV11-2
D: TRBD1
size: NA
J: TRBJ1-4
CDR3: CASSLVGTGSEKLFF
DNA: TGTGCCAGCAGCTTAGTAGGGACAGGAAGTGAAAAACTGTTTTTT

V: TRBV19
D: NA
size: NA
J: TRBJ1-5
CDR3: CASSTPAGSNQPQHF
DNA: TGTGCCAGTAGTACTCCAGCTGGGAGCAATCAGCCCCAGCATTTT

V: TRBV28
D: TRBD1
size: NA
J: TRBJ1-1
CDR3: CASRQQGATEAFF
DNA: TGTGCCAGCAGACAACAGGGGGCCACTGAAGCTTTCTTT

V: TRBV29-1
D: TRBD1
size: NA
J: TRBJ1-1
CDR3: CSVELGGGLVLRTEAFF
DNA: TGCAGCGTTGAACTGGGAGGGGGCCTTGTCTTACGCACTGAAGCTTTCTTT

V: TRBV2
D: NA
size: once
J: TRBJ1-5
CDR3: CASTSGRGNQPQHF
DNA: TGTGCCAGCACCTCGGGACGGGGCAATCAGCCCCAGCATTTT

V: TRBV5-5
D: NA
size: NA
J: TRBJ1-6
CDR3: CASSLLGAGSPLHF
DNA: TGTGCCAGCAGCTTGCTGGGGGCAGGGTCACCCCTCCACTTT

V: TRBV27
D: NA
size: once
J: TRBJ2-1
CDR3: CASSLGATGEFF
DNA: TGTGCCAGCAGTTTAGGGGCCACTGGGGAGTTCTTC

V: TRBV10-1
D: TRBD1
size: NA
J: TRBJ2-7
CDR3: CASIVETGVSEQYF
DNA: TGCGCCAGCATAGTAGAGACAGGGGTGAGCGAGCAGTACTTC

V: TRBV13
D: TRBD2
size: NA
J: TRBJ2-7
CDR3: CASSRGLAHYEQYF
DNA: TGTGCCAGCAGCAGAGGACTAGCACACTACGAGCAGTACTTC

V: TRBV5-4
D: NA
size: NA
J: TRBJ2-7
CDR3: CASSLPKPSYEQYF
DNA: TGTGCCAGCAGCCTACCAAAGCCGAGCTACGAGCAGTACTTC

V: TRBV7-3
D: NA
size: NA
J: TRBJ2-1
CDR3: CASSVQGSYNEQFF
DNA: TGTGCCAGCAGCGTACAGGGTTCCTACAATGAGCAGTTCTTC

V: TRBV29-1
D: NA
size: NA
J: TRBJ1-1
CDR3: CSVLWVNTEAFF
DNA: TGCAGCGTTCTATGGGTGAACACTGAAGCTTTCTTT

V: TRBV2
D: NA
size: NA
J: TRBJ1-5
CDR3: CASSEEQGGNQPQHF
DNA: TGTGCCAGCAGTGAAGAACAGGGTGGTAATCAGCCCCAGCATTTT

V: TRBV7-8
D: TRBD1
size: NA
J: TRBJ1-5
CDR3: CASSEGTDNQPQHF
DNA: TGTGCCAGCAGCGAGGGGACAGACAATCAGCCCCAGCATTTT

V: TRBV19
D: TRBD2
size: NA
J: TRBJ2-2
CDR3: CASSRKPIAGSTTGELFF
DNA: TGTGCCAGTAGTCGCAAGCCAATAGCGGGAAGTACCACCGGGGAGCTGTTTTTT

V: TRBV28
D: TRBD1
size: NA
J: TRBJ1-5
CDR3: CASTQRTGGNQPQHF
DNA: TGTGCCAGCACCCAAAGGACAGGAGGAAATCAGCCCCAGCATTTT

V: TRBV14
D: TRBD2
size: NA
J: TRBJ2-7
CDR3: CASSPGLAGLSVQYF
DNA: TGTGCCAGCAGCCCGGGACTAGCGGGATTGTCGGTGCAGTACTTC

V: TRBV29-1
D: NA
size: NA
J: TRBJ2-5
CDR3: CSVDLGQGKTQYF
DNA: TGCAGCGTTGATCTGGGCCAGGGGAAGACCCAGTACTTC